These 28 T cell receptor beta chains were all obtained from the same sample, sequenced in a study of blood T cells in healthy people across ages. A J-beta primer mix and a sample-barcoded 5' primer were used in a second PCR of roughly 7 to 12 cycles. TCRdb called the 5' RACE reads again in MiXCR, with one record for every CDR3 protein. The sample comprises around 1,900,000 distinct CDR3 sequences, roughly two fifths of which are singletons, and roughly 23% rests with the top ten. What was sequenced was blood. These receptors originate from a human donor in good health.

This clonotype was seen only a few times. V is TRBV3-1 and J is TRBJ2-3; 8 nucleotides align to TRBD2. J was trimmed by 0 bases and V by 5 bases; bases with no gene match: 7. Looked up from germline, CDR1 is LGHDT and CDR2 is YNNKEL (reference sequence). The CDR3 covers 16 residues. The CDR3 loop reads CASSGGGTFSTDTQYF. The CDR3 region has the DNA TGTGCCAGCAGCGGCGGGGGGACCTTTAGCACAGATACGCAGTATTTT.

This clonotype was seen only a few times. V and J are TRBV27 and TRBJ2-3; 13 bases fit TRBD2. With 1 base clipped from V and 5 bases from J, the junction kept 6 bases outside the gene matches. Germline CDR1 reads MNHEY; CDR2 reads SMNVEV (reference sequence). This CDR3 contains 17 residues. The CDR3 coding sequence is TGTGCCAGCAGTTTATGGGGACTAGCGGGGTTTGGAGATACGCAGTATTTT. Its translation is CASSLWGLAGFGDTQYF.

The gene calls are TRBV4-3 and TRBJ2-7; the match to TRBD2 covers 8 bases. The length of the CDR3 is 17 residues. CDR1 and CDR2 (germline): LGHNA, YSLEER. With V trimmed by 0 bases and J by 3 bases, 10 bases remained unmatched. The CDR3 DNA reads TGCGCCAGCAGCCAAGATTCTACGAGCGGGGGAAACTACGAGCAGTACTTC. It encodes CASSQDSTSGGNYEQYF.

The J gene is TRBJ2-7, the V gene TRBV6-2 or TRBV6-3; 7 bases fit TRBD2. The ends lost 6 bases at V and 7 bases at J; junction bases unmatched: 12. Germline CDR1 reads MNHEY; CDR2 reads SVGEGT. This CDR3 is 14 amino acids long. This CDR3 reads CASSPGLRAGEQYF. CDR3 DNA sequence: TGTGCCAGCAGCCCGGGACTACGGGCGGGAGAGCAGTACTTC.

This clonotype has only a few counts. The rearrangement links TRBV7-2 to TRBJ1-2; maybe TRBD1 (5 bases). This CDR3 spans 12 amino acids. CDR1 and CDR2 (germline): SGHTA, FQGNSA. Trimming left V 2 bases short and J 7 bases short, with 8 bases between. The CDR3 DNA is TGTGCCAGCAGCTTATGGGGGAGTGGCTACACCTTC. Translating gives CASSLWGSGYTF.

This chain uses TRBV5-1 with TRBJ1-2; a possible D gene is TRBD1 (6 bases). Germline CDR1 is SGHRS and CDR2 is YFSETQ. The CDR3 extends over 15 amino acids. Trimming took 4 bases from V and 4 from J, leaving 17 bases between them. CDR3 sequence reads: CASSPRDIGGYGYTF. DNA for the CDR3: TGCGCCAGCAGCCCCAGGGACATCGGCGGCTATGGCTACACCTTC.

This clonotype was picked up a small number of times. This chain uses TRBV4-2 with TRBJ2-5; D is perhaps TRBD1 or TRBD2 (7 bases each). The CDR3 runs 17 residues. Looked up from germline, CDR1 is LGHNA and CDR2 is YNFKEQ. V gave up 0 bases and J gave up 5 bases, with 19 bases separating them. The CDR3 DNA reads TGTGCCAGCAGCCAAGAGGGGGGGCAGGGGGGCCAGGAGACCCAGTACTTC. Encoded protein: CASSQEGGQGGQETQYF.

The V gene is TRBV4-3, the J gene TRBJ2-5; D is uncertain. This CDR3 is 17 amino acids long. V lost 0 bases and J lost 0, with 14 bases in between. Germline V gene lookup returns CDR1 LGHNA and CDR2 YSLEER. In DNA form, the CDR3 reads TGCGCCAGCAGCCAAGATCCGGCCAGGAATTACCAAGAGACCCAGTACTTC. As protein: CASSQDPARNYQETQYF.

The chain is built from TRBV9 and TRBJ2-1, with D tentatively TRBD2 (5 bases). Trimming left V 3 bases short and J 0 bases short, with 10 bases between. Germline CDR1 SGDLS, CDR2 YYNGEE. The CDR3 is 15 residues long. The CDR3 DNA follows: TGTGCCAGCAGCGCCGGACTTGACTCCTACAATGAGCAGTTCTTC. The encoded protein is CASSAGLDSYNEQFF.

The gene calls are TRBV29-1 and TRBJ1-2; D perhaps matches TRBD1 (5 bases). The V gene lost 6 bases and the J gene lost 0 bases, with 11 bases spanning the gap. CDR1 is SQVTM and CDR2 is ANQGSEA in the germline V gene. CDR3 size: 13 residues. CDR3 sequence (DNA): TGCAGCGTGGAGGGGTCGCCTAACTATGGCTACACCTTC. Translation gives CSVEGSPNYGYTF.

The chain is built from TRBV7-8 and TRBJ2-5, with D uncertain. CDR1 is SGHVS, CDR2 FQNEAQ, per germline. Trimming pared 3 bases from V and 5 bases from J, leaving 13 bases between. The CDR3 has 14 amino acids. The CDR3 loop is CASSFENLRETQYF. CDR3 DNA sequence: TGTGCCAGCAGCTTCGAAAATTTGAGGGAGACCCAGTACTTC.

The sample holds a few counts of this clonotype. This rearrangement joins TRBV15 to TRBJ1-1; D remains ambiguous. The CDR3 spans 11 residues. Trimming took 2 bases from V and 5 from J, leaving 3 bases between them. CDR1 is LNHNV and CDR2 is YYDKDF in the germline V gene (reference sequence). The CDR3 bases are TGTGCCACCAGCAGAACTACTGAAGCTTTCTTT. Protein sequence: CATSRTTEAFF.

The gene calls are TRBV5-1 and TRBJ1-4; 9 nucleotides align to TRBD1. CDR3 length equals 16 residues. CDR1 SGHRS and CDR2 YFSETQ come from the germline V gene. V lost 4 bases, J lost 8 bases, and 12 bases stayed unmatched. The CDR3 nucleotides are TGCGCCAGCAGCCTGAACGGACAGGGGAAGGGGGAAAAACTGTTTTTT. As protein: CASSLNGQGKGEKLFF.

This clonotype showed up just once. The chain joins TRBV28 to TRBJ2-3; 12 bases are shared with TRBD2. This CDR3 contains 17 residues. V lost 1 base to trimming and J lost 6 bases; unmatched junction nucleotides: 8. The germline CDR1 and CDR2 sequences are MDHEN and SYDVKM. The CDR3 region has the DNA TGTGCCAGCAGTTTATCCCTACTAGCGGGGGGCCTCGATACGCAGTATTTT. Its protein product is CASSLSLLAGGLDTQYF. The variable domain in full, completed from reference TRBV28 and TRBJ2-3, reads DVKVTQSSRYLVKRTGEKVFLECVQDMDHENMFWYRQDPGLGLRLIYFSYDVKMKEKGDIPEGYSVSREKKERFSLILESASTNQTSMYLCASSLSLLAGGLDTQYFGPGTRLTVL.

This chain joins TRBV7-8 and TRBJ1-5; D uncertain. Germline lookup yields CDR1 SGHVS and CDR2 FQNEAQ. Trimming left V 5 bases short and J 0 bases short, with 20 bases between. CDR3 length equals 18 residues. CDR3 coding DNA: TGTGCCAGCAGCCTTAAGGAGCAGATTCTTTATAGCAATCAGCCCCAGCATTTT. It yields the protein CASSLKEQILYSNQPQHF.

The rearrangement links TRBV7-9 to TRBJ1-2; possibly TRBD1 for D (5 bases). V lost 3 bases, J lost 6 bases, and 11 bases lay in between. The CDR3 spans 13 residues. The germline V gene encodes CDR1 SEHNR and CDR2 FQNEAQ (reference sequence). The DNA of the CDR3 is TGTGCCAGCAGCTTTAGGGAGGGACATGGCTACACCTTC. Translation: CASSFREGHGYTF.

This clonotype has just a few counts. The chain links TRBV7-9 to TRBJ2-4, with a possible D match to TRBD1 (6 bases). Germline-derived CDR1 and CDR2 are SEHNR and FQNEAQ (reference sequence). V lost 6 bases and J lost 0, with 9 bases in between. This CDR3 contains 14 residues. CDR3 sequence: CASRSGVAKNIQYF. The CDR3 DNA is TGTGCCAGCAGGTCAGGGGTAGCCAAAAACATTCAGTACTTC. The full variable domain, its missing parts supplied by reference TRBV7-9 and TRBJ2-4, is DTGVSQNPRHKITKRGQNVTFRCDPISEHNRLYWYRQTLGQGPEFLTYFQNEAQLEKSRLLSDRFSAERPKGSFSTLEIQRTEQGDSAMYLCASRSGVAKNIQYFGAGTRLSVL.

The chain combines TRBV28 with TRBJ2-3; 10 positions agree with TRBD1. The CDR3 has 15 amino acids. V dropped 4 bases and J dropped 6; count of bases not matched to a gene: 7. Germline V gives CDR1 MDHEN, CDR2 SYDVKM. The CDR3 bases are TGTGCCAGCAGTTCTATAGGACAGGGGGGGGATACGCAGTATTTT. Its protein product is CASSSIGQGGDTQYF.

This chain joins TRBV20-1 and TRBJ2-7; D gene ambiguous. Germline loops: CDR1 DFQATT, CDR2 SNEGSKA (reference sequence). V was clipped by 0 bases and J by 2 bases, with 8 bases between them. This CDR3 has 13 residues. CDR3 sequence: CSARDINTYEQYF. Written as DNA, the CDR3 is TGCAGTGCTAGAGATATAAATACCTACGAGCAGTACTTC.

The chain employs TRBV5-6 and TRBJ2-1; D is unresolved. CDR3 length: 13 residues. Germline values: CDR1 SGHDT, CDR2 YYEEEE. V was clipped by 8 bases and J by 9 bases, with 18 bases between them. The CDR3 reads CARSRSLAIEQFF. For the CDR3, the DNA is TGTGCCAGAAGCCGGTCCCTGGCGATTGAGCAGTTCTTC.

The CDR3 spells CASSQVGETKNIQYF. CDR3 DNA: TGTGCCAGCAGCCAAGTCGGGGAAACCAAAAACATTCAGTACTTC. The chain combines TRBV4-2 with TRBJ2-4; tentative D call: TRBD2 (5 bases). Germline lookup yields CDR1 LGHNA and CDR2 YNFKEQ. Trimming took 1 base from V and 2 from J, leaving 9 bases between them. This CDR3 spans 15 amino acids.

The V and J genes are TRBV28 and TRBJ2-7; 7 nucleotides match TRBD1. The length of the CDR3 is 15 residues. After removal of 7 bases from V and 2 bases from J, the junction contained 11 bases not matched to a gene. Germline loops: CDR1 MDHEN, CDR2 SYDVKM. CDR3 bases: TGTGCCAGCATAAGACAGGGTACCCCCACCTACGAGCAGTACTTC. This encodes CASIRQGTPTYEQYF.

V and J are TRBV6-5 and TRBJ2-4, with D tentatively TRBD1 or TRBD2 (5 bases each). Per the germline V gene, CDR1 is MNHEY and CDR2 is SVGAGI. V gave up 5 bases and J gave up 5 bases, with 13 bases separating them. CDR3 size: 14 residues. CDR3 protein: CASSPTGTQNIQYF. In DNA, the CDR3 is TGTGCCAGCAGTCCGACCGGGACCCAAAACATTCAGTACTTC.

This clonotype was counted between two and nine times. V is TRBV20-1 and J is TRBJ2-3; the match to TRBD2 covers 9 bases. The CDR3 length is 15 residues. Germline trimming cut 1 base from V and 2 bases from J; bases unmatched to any gene: 4. CDR1 and CDR2 from the germline V gene are DFQATT and SNEGSKA (reference sequence). For the CDR3, the DNA is TGCAGTGCTAGAGTTGCGGGGGGGCCCACAGATACGCAGTATTTT. Residues: CSARVAGGPTDTQYF.

This clonotype was seen only a few times. The chain combines TRBV7-6 with TRBJ1-5, with 11 positions matching TRBD1. Trimming removed 2 bases from V and 0 bases from J; junction bases left unmatched: 12. CDR3 length: 20 amino acids. Germline values: CDR1 SGHVS, CDR2 FNYEAQ. The CDR3 DNA is TGTGCCAGCAGCTTACGGGTTGCGGGACAGGGGGTGAATAGCAATCAGCCCCAGCATTTT. This sequence encodes CASSLRVAGQGVNSNQPQHF.

In this sample, this clonotype turned up a few times. The rearrangement uses TRBV20-1 and TRBJ2-1; 7 bases line up with TRBD2. Germline CDR1 and CDR2: DFQATT and SNEGSKA (reference sequence). With 6 bases clipped from V and 4 bases from J, the junction kept 12 bases outside the gene matches. There are 15 residues in the CDR3. CDR3 in DNA: TGCAGTGCCCCCTCCCGCGGGGGATCGTACAATGAGCAGTTCTTC. It yields the protein CSAPSRGGSYNEQFF.

This chain uses TRBV14 with TRBJ2-6; TRBD1 aligns across 9 bases. The CDR3 loop spans 19 amino acids. CDR1 and CDR2 (germline): SGHDN, FVKESK. V lost 0 bases and J lost 1; bases outside the gene matches: 7. CDR3 coding DNA: TGTGCCAGCAGCCAAGAAGGGTGGACAGGGGTATCTGGGGCCAACGTCCTGACTTTC. Translating it yields CASSQEGWTGVSGANVLTF.

Note on this clonotype: One junction end does not reproduce the germline sequence, and a read error may be involved. The chain recombines TRBV10-3 with TRBJ2-3; 7 bases are a match to TRBD2. This CDR3 is built from 15 residues. CDR1 is ENHRY, CDR2 SYGVKD, per germline. CDR3 DNA: TGTGCCATCCCTAATGCGGGAGAACGCACGGATACGCGGTATTTT. As protein: CAIPNAGERTDTRYF.